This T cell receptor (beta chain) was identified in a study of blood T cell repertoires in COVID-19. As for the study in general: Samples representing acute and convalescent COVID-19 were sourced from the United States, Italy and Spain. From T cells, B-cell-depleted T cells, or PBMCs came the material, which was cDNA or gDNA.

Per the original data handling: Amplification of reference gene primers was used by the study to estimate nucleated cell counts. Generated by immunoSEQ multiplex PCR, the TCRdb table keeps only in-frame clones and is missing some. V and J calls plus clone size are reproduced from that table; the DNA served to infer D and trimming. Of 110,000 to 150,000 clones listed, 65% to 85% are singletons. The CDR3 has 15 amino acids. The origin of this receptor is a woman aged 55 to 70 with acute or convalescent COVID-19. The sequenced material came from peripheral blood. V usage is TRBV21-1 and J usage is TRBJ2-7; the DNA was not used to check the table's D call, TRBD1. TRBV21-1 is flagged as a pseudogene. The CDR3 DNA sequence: TGTGCCAGCAGCAAACCCACAGGGCCGGCCTACGAGCAGTACTTC. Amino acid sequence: CASSKPTGPAYEQYF.